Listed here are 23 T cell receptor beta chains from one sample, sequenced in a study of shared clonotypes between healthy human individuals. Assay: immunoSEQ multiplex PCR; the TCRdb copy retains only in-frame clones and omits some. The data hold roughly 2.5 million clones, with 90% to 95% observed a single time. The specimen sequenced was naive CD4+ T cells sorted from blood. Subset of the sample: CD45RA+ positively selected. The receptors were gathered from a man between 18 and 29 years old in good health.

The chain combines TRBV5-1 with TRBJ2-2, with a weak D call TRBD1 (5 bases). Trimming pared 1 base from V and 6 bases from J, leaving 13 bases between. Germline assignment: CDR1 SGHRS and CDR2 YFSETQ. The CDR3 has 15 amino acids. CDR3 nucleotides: TGCGCCAGCAGCTTGAAAGTAGGGGCCCCCGGGGAGCTGTTTTTT. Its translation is CASSLKVGAPGELFF.

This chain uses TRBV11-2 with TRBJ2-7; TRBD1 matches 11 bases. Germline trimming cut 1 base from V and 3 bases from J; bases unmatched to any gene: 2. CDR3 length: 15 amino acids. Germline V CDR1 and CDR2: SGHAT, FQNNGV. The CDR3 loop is CASSLAGTGGYEQYF. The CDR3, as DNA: TGTGCCAGCAGCTTAGCCGGGACAGGGGGCTACGAGCAGTACTTC.

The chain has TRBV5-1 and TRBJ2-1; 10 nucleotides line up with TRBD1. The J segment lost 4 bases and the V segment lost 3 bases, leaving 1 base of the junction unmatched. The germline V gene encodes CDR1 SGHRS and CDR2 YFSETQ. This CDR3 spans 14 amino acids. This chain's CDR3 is CASSSDRGYNEQFF. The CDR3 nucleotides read TGCGCCAGCAGCTCGGACAGGGGGTACAATGAGCAGTTCTTC.

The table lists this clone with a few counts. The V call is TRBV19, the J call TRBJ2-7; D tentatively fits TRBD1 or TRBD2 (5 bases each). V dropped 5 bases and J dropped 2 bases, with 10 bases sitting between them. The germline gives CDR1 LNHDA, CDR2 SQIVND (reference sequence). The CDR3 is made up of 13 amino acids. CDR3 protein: CASSSGRTYEQYF. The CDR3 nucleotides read TGTGCCAGTAGTTCGGGACGGACCTACGAGCAGTACTTC.

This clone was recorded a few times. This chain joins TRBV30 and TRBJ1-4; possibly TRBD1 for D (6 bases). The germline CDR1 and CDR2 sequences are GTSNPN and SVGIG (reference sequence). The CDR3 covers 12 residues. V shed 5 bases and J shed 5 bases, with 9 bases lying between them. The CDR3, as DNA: TGTGCCTGGGGGGGACAAAATGAAAAACTGTTTTTT. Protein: CAWGGQNEKLFF.

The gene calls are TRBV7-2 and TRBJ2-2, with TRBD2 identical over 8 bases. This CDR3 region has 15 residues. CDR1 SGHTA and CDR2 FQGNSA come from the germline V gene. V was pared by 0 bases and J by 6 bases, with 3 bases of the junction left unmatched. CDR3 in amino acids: CASSLASGTAGELFF. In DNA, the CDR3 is TGTGCCAGCAGCTTAGCTAGCGGGACGGCCGGGGAGCTGTTTTTT. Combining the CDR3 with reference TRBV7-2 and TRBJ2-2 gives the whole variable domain GAGVSQSPSNKVTEKGKDVELRCDPISGHTALYWYRQSLGQGLEFLIYFQGNSAPDKSGLPSDRFSAERTGGSVSTLTIQRTQQEDSAVYLCASSLASGTAGELFFGEGSRLTVL.

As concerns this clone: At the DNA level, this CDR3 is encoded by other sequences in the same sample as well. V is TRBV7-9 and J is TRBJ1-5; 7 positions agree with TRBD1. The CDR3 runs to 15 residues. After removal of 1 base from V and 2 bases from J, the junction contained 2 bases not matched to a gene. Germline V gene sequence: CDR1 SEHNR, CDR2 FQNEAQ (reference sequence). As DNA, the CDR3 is TGTGCCAGCAGCTTAGAGGGGGCTGGCAATCAGCCCCAGCATTTT. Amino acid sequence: CASSLEGAGNQPQHF.

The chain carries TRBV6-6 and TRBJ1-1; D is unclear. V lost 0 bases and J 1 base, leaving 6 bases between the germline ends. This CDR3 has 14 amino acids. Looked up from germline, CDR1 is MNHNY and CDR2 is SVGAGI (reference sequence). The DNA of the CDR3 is TGTGCCAGCAGTTACTCCTACCAGAACACTGAAGCTTTCTTT. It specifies CASSYSYQNTEAFF.

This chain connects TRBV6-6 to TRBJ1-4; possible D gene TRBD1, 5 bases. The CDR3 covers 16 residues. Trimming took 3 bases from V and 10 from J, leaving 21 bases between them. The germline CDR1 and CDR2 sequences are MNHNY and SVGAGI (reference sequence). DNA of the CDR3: TGTGCCAGCAGTTATTCTCCCGACAGCACCAAGGGAAAACTGTTTTTT. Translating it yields CASSYSPDSTKGKLFF.

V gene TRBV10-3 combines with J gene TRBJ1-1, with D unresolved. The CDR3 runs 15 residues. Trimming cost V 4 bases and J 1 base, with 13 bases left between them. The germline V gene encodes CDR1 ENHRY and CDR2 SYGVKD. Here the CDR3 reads CAISVGAPANTEAFF. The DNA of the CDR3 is TGTGCCATCAGTGTCGGAGCACCCGCGAACACTGAAGCTTTCTTT.

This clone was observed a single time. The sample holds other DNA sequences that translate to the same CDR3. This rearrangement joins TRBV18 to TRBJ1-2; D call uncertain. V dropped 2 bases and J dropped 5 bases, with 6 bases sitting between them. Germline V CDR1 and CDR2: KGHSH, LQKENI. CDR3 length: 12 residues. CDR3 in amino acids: CASSPGLYGYTF. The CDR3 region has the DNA TGTGCCAGCTCACCAGGACTATATGGCTACACCTTC.

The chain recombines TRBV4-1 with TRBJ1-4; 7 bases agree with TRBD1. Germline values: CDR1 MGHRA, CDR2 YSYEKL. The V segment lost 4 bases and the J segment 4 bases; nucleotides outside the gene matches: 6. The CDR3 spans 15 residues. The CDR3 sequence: CASSPPAGGNEKLFF. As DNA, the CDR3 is TGCGCCAGCAGCCCCCCTGCAGGGGGTAATGAAAAACTGTTTTTT.

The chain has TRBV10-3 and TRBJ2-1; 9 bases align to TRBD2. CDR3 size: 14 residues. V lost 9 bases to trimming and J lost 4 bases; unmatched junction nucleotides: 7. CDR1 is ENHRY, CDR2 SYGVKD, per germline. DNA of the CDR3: TGTGCCATAGGCTCAAGCGGGGGGTACAATGAGCAGTTCTTC. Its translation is CAIGSSGGYNEQFF.

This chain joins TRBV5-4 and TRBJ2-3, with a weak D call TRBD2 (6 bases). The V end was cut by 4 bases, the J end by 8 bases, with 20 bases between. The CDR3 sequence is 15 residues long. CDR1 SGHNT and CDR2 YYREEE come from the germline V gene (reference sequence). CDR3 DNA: TGTGCCAGCAGCCTCGCCCGCGGGACTCTCGGTACGCAGTATTTT. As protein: CASSLARGTLGTQYF.

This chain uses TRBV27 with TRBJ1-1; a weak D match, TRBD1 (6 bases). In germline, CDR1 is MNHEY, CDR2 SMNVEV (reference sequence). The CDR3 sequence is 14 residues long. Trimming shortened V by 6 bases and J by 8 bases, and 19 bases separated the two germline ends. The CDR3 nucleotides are TGTGCCAGCAGACCCGGACAAAAGGGGGGAGAAGCTTTCTTT. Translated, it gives CASRPGQKGGEAFF.

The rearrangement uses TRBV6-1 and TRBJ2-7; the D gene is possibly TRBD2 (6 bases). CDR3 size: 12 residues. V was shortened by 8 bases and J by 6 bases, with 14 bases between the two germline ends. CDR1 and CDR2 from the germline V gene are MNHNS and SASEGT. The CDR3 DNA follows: TGTGCCAGCGGCGGGGTCAAGCGCGAGCAGTACTTC. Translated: CASGGVKREQYF.

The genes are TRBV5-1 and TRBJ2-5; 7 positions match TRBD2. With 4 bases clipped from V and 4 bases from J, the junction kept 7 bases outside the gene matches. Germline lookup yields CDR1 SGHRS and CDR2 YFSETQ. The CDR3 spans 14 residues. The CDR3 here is CASSVGLRGETQYF. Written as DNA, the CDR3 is TGCGCCAGCAGCGTGGGACTAAGAGGAGAGACCCAGTACTTC.

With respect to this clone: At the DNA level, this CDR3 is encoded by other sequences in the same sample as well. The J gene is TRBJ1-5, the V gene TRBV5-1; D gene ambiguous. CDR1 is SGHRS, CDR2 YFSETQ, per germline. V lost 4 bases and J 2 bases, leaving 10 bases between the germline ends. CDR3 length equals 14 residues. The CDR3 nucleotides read TGCGCCAGCAGCCTCAGTGGCGGCAATCAGCCCCAGCATTTT. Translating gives CASSLSGGNQPQHF.

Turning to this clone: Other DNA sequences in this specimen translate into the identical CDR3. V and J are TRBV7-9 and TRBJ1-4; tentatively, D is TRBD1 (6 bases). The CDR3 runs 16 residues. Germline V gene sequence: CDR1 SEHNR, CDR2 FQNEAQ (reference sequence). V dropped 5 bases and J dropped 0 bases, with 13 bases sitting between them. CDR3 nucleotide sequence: TGTGCCAGCAGCAGTGGACAGTTAGCAACTAATGAAAAACTGTTTTTT. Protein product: CASSSGQLATNEKLFF.

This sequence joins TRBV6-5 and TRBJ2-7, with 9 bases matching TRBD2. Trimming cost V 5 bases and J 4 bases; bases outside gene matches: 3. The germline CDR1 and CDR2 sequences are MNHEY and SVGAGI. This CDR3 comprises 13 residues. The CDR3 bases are TGTGCCAGCAGTGACGGACTAGCGTACGAGCAGTACTTC. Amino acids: CASSDGLAYEQYF.

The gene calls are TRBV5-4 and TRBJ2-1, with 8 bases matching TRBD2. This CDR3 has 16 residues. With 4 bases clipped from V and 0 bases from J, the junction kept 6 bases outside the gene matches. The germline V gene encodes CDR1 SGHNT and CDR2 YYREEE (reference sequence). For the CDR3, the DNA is TGTGCCAGCAGCCCGCGGGGGGCCAGCTCCTACAATGAGCAGTTCTTC. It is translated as CASSPRGASSYNEQFF.

Here the CDR3 reads CAWSPLSPGAKETQYF. The DNA of the CDR3 is TGTGCCTGGAGTCCCCTCTCCCCGGGAGCAAAAGAGACCCAGTACTTC. J is TRBJ2-5 and V is TRBV30, with D perhaps TRBD2 (6 bases). With 2 bases removed from V and 3 bases from J, the gap between germline ends came to 19 bases. Germline-derived CDR1 and CDR2 are GTSNPN and SVGIG (reference sequence). The length of the CDR3 is 16 residues.

CDR3 amino acids: CASSEELPEAFF. CDR3 in DNA: TGTGCCAGCAGTGAGGAGTTACCTGAAGCTTTCTTT. This chain joins TRBV2 and TRBJ1-1, with no clear D. CDR1 and CDR2 (germline): SNHLY, FYNNEI. The CDR3 runs 12 residues. V shed 3 bases and J shed 6 bases, with 8 bases lying between them.